This is a list of T cell receptor beta chains from one sample in a study of shared clonotypes between healthy human individuals. TCRdb's table, derived via immunoSEQ multiplex PCR, lists solely in-frame clones and lacks some. The sample includes under 300,000 clones, over 50% of them seen just once. Sequencing input: memory CD4+ T cells sorted from blood. These receptors all stem from a man under 40 in good health. The CDR3 runs from the conserved cysteine through the conserved F or W. D genes are given only for firm matches. Expanded clones are given a class, and other clones once, few, many or no size at all.

CDR3 protein | CDR3 DNA | V gene | D gene | J gene | clone size
CASSVWRDGDYYEQYF | TGTGCCAGCAGCGTTTGGCGGGACGGCGACTACTACGAGCAGTACTTC | TRBV9 | - | TRBJ2-7 | -
CASSYAGGGETQYF | TGCGCCAGCAGCTACGCGGGGGGAGGAGAGACCCAGTACTTC | TRBV5-1 | TRBD2 | TRBJ2-5 | few
CATSRPGHYYNEQFF | TGTGCCACCAGCAGGCCGGGACACTACTACAATGAGCAGTTCTTC | TRBV15 | - | TRBJ2-1 | -
CASSPGTGGDTQYF | TGTGCCAGCTCACCGGGGACAGGGGGAGATACGCAGTATTTT | TRBV18 | TRBD1 | TRBJ2-3 | -
CASSVGSGRGNEQFF | TGTGCCAGCAGCGTAGGTAGCGGGAGAGGCAATGAGCAGTTCTTC | TRBV9 | TRBD2 | TRBJ2-1 | -
CASSQGLRTEAFF | TGCGCCAGCAGCCAAGGTTTGCGGACTGAAGCTTTCTTT | TRBV4-3 | - | TRBJ1-1 | many
CASSSTGTFYEQYF | TGTGCCAGCAGTTCCACCGGGACGTTCTACGAGCAGTACTTC | TRBV6-6 | - | TRBJ2-7 | -
CASSDPASGSAYNEQFF | TGTGCCAGCAGTGATCCGGCTAGCGGGAGTGCCTACAATGAGCAGTTCTTC | TRBV2 | TRBD2 | TRBJ2-1 | -
CASRTLTGNEQFF | TGTGCCAGCAGGACGCTCACGGGAAATGAGCAGTTCTTC | TRBV6-5 | - | TRBJ2-1 | -
CASSLARGADEQYF | TGTGCCAGCAGTTTAGCCCGGGGGGCTGACGAGCAGTACTTC | TRBV27 | - | TRBJ2-7 | -
CASSPDGQNQPQHF | TGCGCCAGCAGCCCCGACGGACAGAATCAGCCCCAGCATTTT | TRBV5-1 | - | TRBJ1-5 | few
CASSLKQGAGYEQYF | TGCGCCAGCAGCTTGAAGCAGGGGGCTGGTTACGAGCAGTACTTC | TRBV5-1 | TRBD1 | TRBJ2-7 | few
CASSPLGGGTEAFF | TGTGCCAGCAGCCCTCTGGGGGGTGGCACTGAAGCTTTCTTT | TRBV27 | - | TRBJ1-1 | -
CATSRDPRGEGIMIEQYF | TGTGCCACCAGCAGAGATCCGAGGGGCGAAGGAATAATGATCGAGCAGTACTTC | TRBV15 | - | TRBJ2-7 | -
CASSYLRGETQYF | TGTGCCAGCAGCTACCTCAGGGGGGAGACCCAGTACTTC | TRBV5-6 | TRBD1 | TRBJ2-5 | -
CASSWAGNPYEQYF | TGTGCCAGCAGCTGGGCAGGGAACCCCTACGAGCAGTACTTC | TRBV5-6 | - | TRBJ2-7 | -
CASSGHPQGGYEQYF | TGTGCCAGCAGCGGTCACCCGCAGGGAGGGTACGAGCAGTACTTC | TRBV9 | TRBD2 | TRBJ2-7 | -
CASSLGAGVYNEQFF | TGTGCCAGCAGCTTAGGGGCGGGCGTATACAATGAGCAGTTCTTC | TRBV7-9 | - | TRBJ2-1 | -
CASSRPGSNYEQYF | TGTGCCAGCAGCCGCCCGGGTTCAAACTACGAGCAGTACTTC | TRBV28 | - | TRBJ2-7 | many
CASSLVQGPRRELFF | TGCGCCAGCAGCTTGGTGCAGGGACCTCGCCGGGAGCTGTTTTTT | TRBV5-1 | - | TRBJ2-2 | -
CSHKSGNTGELFF | TGCAGCCATAAAAGCGGGAACACCGGGGAGCTGTTTTTT | TRBV29-1 | - | TRBJ2-2 | few
CSVVPSGRAVSIVSEQFF | TGCAGCGTTGTCCCAAGCGGGAGGGCCGTCTCCATCGTGAGTGAGCAGTTCTTC | TRBV29-1 | TRBD2 | TRBJ2-1 | -
CASSLGLAGVTGELFF | TGTGCCAGCAGCTTGGGACTAGCGGGAGTCACCGGGGAGCTGTTTTTT | TRBV9 | TRBD2 | TRBJ2-2 | few
CASAEGGRLNEKLFF | TGTGCCAGTGCCGAGGGAGGGCGCCTTAATGAAAAACTGTTTTTT | TRBV5-4 | - | TRBJ1-4 | few
CASRTVIHGHQPQHF | TGTGCCAGCAGGACAGTGATTCATGGCCATCAGCCCCAGCATTTT | TRBV28 | - | TRBJ1-5 | few
CASTRHNRQGLSSNQPQHF | TGTGCCAGTACTCGACACAATAGACAGGGGCTGAGTAGCAATCAGCCCCAGCATTTT | TRBV19 | TRBD1 | TRBJ1-5 | few
CATLDRGLNQPQHF | TGTGCCACCCTAGACAGGGGCCTCAATCAGCCCCAGCATTTT | TRBV28 | TRBD1 | TRBJ1-5 | -
CASSLVTNTEAFF | TGTGCCAGCAGCTTAGTCACAAATACTGAAGCTTTCTTT | TRBV5-5 | - | TRBJ1-1 | -
CASSRGQDYYGYTF | TGTGCCAGCAGCCGCGGACAGGACTACTATGGCTACACCTTC | TRBV7-8 | TRBD1 | TRBJ1-2 | -
CASTPGGKNEKLFF | TGTGCCAGCACCCCCGGGGGGAAGAATGAAAAACTGTTTTTT | TRBV28 | - | TRBJ1-4 | -
CASSLFGTGANVLTF | TGTGCCAGCAGCTTGTTCGGGACTGGGGCCAACGTCCTGACTTTC | TRBV5-6 | - | TRBJ2-6 | -
CASRAFALYQETQYF | TGTGCCAGCAGGGCTTTTGCACTCTACCAAGAGACCCAGTACTTC | TRBV6-1 | - | TRBJ2-5 | few
CASSSLAGTSSDTQYF | TGTGCCAGCAGTTCACTAGCCGGGACTAGTTCAGATACGCAGTATTTT | TRBV7-2 | TRBD2 | TRBJ2-3 | -
CASSLRSHGYTF | TGTGCCAGCAGCTTACGTTCCCATGGCTACACCTTC | TRBV11-2 | - | TRBJ1-2 | -
CASRSSGRAWGEQYF | TGTGCCAGCAGGTCTAGCGGGAGGGCCTGGGGCGAGCAGTACTTC | TRBV28 | TRBD2 | TRBJ2-7 | -
CASSQARPGTYVSGNQPQHF | TGCGCCAGCAGTCAAGCCCGACCCGGGACTTACGTTAGCGGCAATCAGCCCCAGCATTTT | TRBV23-1 | - | TRBJ1-5 | -
CASSQDRRGSTEQFF | TGTGCCAGCAGCCAGGACAGGCGGGGGAGCACTGAGCAGTTCTTC | TRBV7-6 | - | TRBJ2-1 | few
CASSQISTDTEAFF | TGTGCCAGCAGCCAGATTTCTACCGACACTGAAGCTTTCTTT | TRBV14 | - | TRBJ1-1 | -
CASSQGRFIGGETQYF | TGTGCCAGCAGCCAAGGAAGATTCATTGGGGGAGAGACCCAGTACTTC | TRBV14 | - | TRBJ2-5 | once
CASSPGGTDYGYTF | TGTGCCAGCTCACCAGGGGGCACGGACTATGGCTACACCTTC | TRBV18 | - | TRBJ1-2 | -
CSASGRNEQFF | TGCAGTGCTAGTGGCCGTAATGAGCAGTTCTTC | TRBV20-1 | - | TRBJ2-1 | few
CASSSYPGGNEQFF | TGCGCCAGCAGCTCATACCCGGGGGGGAATGAGCAGTTCTTC | TRBV5-1 | TRBD2 | TRBJ2-1 | -